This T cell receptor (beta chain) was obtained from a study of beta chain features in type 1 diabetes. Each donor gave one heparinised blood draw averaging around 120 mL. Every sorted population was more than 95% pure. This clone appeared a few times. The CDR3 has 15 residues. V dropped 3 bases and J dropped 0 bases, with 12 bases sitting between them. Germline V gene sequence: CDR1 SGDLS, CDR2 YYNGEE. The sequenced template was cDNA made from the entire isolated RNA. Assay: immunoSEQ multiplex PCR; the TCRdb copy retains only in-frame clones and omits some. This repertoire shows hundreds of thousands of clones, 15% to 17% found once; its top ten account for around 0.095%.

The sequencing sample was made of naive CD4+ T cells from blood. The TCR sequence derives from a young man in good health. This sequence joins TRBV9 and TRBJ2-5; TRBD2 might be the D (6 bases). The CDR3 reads CASSARGGNQETQYF. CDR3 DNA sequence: TGTGCCAGCAGCGCTAGAGGCGGGAACCAAGAGACCCAGTACTTC.